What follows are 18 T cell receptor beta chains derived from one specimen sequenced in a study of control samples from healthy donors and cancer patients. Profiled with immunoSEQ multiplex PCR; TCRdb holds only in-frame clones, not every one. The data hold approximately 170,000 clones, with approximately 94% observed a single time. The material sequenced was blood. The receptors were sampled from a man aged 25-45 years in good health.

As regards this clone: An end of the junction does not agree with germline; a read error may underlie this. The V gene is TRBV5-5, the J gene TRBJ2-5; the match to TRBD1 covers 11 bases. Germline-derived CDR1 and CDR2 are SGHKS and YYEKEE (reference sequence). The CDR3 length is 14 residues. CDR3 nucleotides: TGTGCCAGCAGTTTGGACAGGGGGCGGGAGACCCAGTACTTC. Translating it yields CASSLDRGRETQYF.

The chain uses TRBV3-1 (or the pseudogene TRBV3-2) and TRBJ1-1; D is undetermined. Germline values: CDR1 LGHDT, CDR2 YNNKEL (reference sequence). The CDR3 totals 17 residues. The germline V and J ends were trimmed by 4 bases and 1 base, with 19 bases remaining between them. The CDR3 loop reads CASSLRRIGRTNTEAFF. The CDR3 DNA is TGTGCCAGCAGCCTTAGGAGAATCGGCAGGACGAACACTGAAGCTTTCTTT.

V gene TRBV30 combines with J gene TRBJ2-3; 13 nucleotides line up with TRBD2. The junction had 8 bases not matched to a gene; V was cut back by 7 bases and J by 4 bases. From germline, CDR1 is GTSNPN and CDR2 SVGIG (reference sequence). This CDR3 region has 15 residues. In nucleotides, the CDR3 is TGTGCCTTCCACCGACTAGCGGGAGGTCCAGATACGCAGTATTTT. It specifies CAFHRLAGGPDTQYF.

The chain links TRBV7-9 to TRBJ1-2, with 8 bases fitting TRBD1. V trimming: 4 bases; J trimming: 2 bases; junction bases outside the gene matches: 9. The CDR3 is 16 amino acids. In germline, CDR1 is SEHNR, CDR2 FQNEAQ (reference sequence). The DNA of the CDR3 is TGTGCCAGCAGCTCAGCGGCCCGACAGGGGAACTATGGCTACACCTTC. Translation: CASSSAARQGNYGYTF.

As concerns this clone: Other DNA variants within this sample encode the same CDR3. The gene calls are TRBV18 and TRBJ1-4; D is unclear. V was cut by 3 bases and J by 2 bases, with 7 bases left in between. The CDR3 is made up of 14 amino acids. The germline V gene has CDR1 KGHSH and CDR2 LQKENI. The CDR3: CASSPGATNEKLFF. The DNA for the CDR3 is TGTGCCAGCTCACCGGGTGCGACTAATGAAAAACTGTTTTTT.

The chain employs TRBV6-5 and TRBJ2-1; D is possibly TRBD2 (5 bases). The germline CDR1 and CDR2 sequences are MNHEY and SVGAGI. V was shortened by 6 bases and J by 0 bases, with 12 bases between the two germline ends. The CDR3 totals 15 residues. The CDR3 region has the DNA TGTGCCAGCAGAGACTATCCGAACTCCTACAATGAGCAGTTCTTC. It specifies CASRDYPNSYNEQFF.

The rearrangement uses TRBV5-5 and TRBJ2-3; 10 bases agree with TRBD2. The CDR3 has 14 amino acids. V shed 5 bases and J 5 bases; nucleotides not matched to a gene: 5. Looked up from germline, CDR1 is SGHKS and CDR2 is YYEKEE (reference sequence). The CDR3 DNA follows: TGTGCCAGCAGGCTAGCGGGGGCGGTAGATACGCAGTATTTT. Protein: CASRLAGAVDTQYF.

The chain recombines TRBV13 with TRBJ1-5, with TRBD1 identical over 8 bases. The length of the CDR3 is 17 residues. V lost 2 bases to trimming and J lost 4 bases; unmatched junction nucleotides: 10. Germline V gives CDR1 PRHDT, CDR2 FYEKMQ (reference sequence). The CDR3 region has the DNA TGTGCCAGCAGCTTATCAAGTAGGACAGGGAGAAATCAGCCCCAGCATTTT. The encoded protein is CASSLSSRTGRNQPQHF.

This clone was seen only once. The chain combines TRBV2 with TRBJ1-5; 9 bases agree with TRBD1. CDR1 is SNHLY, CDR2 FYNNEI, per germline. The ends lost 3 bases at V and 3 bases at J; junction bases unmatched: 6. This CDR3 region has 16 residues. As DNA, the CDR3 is TGTGCCAGCAGTGATAGGGACAGGGCTTCCAATCAGCCCCAGCATTTT. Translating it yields CASSDRDRASNQPQHF.

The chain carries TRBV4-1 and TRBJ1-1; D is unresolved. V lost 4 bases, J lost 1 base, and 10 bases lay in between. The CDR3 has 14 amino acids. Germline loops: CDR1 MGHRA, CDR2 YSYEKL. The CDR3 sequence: CASSPKAWNTEAFF. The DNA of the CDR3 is TGCGCCAGCAGCCCTAAAGCTTGGAACACTGAAGCTTTCTTT.

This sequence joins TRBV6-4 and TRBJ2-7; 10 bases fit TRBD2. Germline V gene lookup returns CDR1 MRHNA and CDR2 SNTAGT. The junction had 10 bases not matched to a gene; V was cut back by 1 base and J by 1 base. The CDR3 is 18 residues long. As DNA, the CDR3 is TGTGCCAGCAGTGACTGGGGACTAGCGCAATCCTTATCCTACGAGCAGTACTTC. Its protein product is CASSDWGLAQSLSYEQYF.

The chain's CDR3 is CASSSNLQETQYF. Written as DNA, the CDR3 is TGCGCCAGCAGCTCTAACCTCCAAGAGACCCAGTACTTC. The J gene is TRBJ2-5, the V gene TRBV5-1, with no clear D. Trimming removed 3 bases at V and 1 base at J, with 7 bases between. The CDR3 is made up of 13 amino acids. Germline V gives CDR1 SGHRS, CDR2 YFSETQ.

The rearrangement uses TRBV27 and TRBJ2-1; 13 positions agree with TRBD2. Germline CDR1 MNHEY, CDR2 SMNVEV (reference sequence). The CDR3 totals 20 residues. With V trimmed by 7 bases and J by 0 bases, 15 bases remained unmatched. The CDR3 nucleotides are TGTGCCAGCACCCCCACCGTGGGACTAGCGGGATTAAGCTCCTACAATGAGCAGTTCTTC. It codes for CASTPTVGLAGLSSYNEQFF.

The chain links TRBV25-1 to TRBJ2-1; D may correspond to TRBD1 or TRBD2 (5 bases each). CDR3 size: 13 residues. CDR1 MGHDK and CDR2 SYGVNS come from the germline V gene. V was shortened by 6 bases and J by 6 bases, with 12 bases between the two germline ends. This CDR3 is CASSVAGGNEQFF. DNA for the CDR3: TGTGCCAGCAGCGTGGCTGGGGGCAATGAGCAGTTCTTC.

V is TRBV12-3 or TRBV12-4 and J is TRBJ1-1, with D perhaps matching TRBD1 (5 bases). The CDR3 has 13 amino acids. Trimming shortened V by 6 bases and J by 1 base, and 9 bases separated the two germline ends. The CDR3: CASSPGRNTEAFF. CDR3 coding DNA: TGTGCCAGCAGCCCGGGACGGAACACTGAAGCTTTCTTT.

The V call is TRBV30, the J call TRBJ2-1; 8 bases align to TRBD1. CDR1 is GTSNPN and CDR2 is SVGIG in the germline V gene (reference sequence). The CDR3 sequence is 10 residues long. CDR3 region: CGTGQDEQFF. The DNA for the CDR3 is TGTGGGACAGGGCAGGATGAGCAGTTCTTC.

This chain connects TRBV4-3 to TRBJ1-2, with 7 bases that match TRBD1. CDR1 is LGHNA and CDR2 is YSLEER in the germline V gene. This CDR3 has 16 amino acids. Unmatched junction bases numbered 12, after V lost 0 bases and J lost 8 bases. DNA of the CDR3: TGCGCCAGCAGCCAAGATCACGACAGGGCCCTTTGGGGCTACACCTTC. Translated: CASSQDHDRALWGYTF.

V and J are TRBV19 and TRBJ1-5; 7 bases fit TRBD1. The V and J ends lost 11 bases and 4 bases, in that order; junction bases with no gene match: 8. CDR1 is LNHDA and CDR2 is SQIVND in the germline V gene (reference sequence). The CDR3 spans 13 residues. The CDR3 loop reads CASGGAGNQPQHF. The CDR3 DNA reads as TGTGCCTCAGGGGGGGCTGGGAATCAGCCCCAGCATTTT.